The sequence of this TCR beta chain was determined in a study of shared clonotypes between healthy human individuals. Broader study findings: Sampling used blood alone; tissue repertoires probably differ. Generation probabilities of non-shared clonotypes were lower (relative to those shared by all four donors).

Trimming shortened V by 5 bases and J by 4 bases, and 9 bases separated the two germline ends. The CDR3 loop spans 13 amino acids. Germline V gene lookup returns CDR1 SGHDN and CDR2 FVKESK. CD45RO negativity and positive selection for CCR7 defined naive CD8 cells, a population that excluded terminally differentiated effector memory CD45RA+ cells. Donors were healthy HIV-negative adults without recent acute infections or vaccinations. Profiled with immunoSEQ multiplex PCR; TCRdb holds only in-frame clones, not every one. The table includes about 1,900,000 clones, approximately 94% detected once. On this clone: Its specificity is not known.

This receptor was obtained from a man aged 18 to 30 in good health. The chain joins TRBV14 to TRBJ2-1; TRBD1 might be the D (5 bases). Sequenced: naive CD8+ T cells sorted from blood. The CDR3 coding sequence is TGTGCCAGCAGCAAGGACAAATACAATGAGCAGTTCTTC. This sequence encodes CASSKDKYNEQFF.